One sample yielded the 22 T cell receptor beta chains listed below, sequenced in a study of blood T cell repertoires in COVID-19. Sequencing used immunoSEQ multiplex PCR; TCRdb keeps in-frame clones, though not all of them. The sample includes under 200,000 clones, 86% of them seen just once. Sequencing used peripheral blood. These receptor sequences come from a woman in her sixties or seventies with COVID-19, enrolled during active disease.

The chain joins TRBV9 to TRBJ2-7, with TRBD2 matching over 10 bases. With V trimmed by 3 bases and J by 6 bases, 3 bases remained unmatched. The CDR3 sequence is 13 residues long. The germline gives CDR1 SGDLS, CDR2 YYNGEE. The CDR3 here is CASSGSGRSEQYF. The CDR3 DNA is TGTGCCAGCAGCGGTAGCGGGAGGAGCGAGCAGTACTTC.

The sample holds one count of this clone. The rearrangement joins TRBV6-2 or TRBV6-3 to TRBJ2-7, with TRBD2 as a possible D gene (7 bases). The V gene's germline CDR1 is MNHEY and CDR2 SVGEGT. The germline V and J ends were trimmed by 0 bases and 6 bases, with 12 bases remaining between them. The CDR3 sequence is 14 residues long. The CDR3 DNA is TGTGCCAGCAGTTACTCACGGGGAGGGGGCGAGCAGTACTTC. It yields the protein CASSYSRGGGEQYF.

This chain connects TRBV19 to TRBJ2-2; unclear D gene. The CDR3 is 15 residues long. V was trimmed by 7 bases and J by 0 bases, leaving 12 bases between them. Germline-derived CDR1 and CDR2 are LNHDA and SQIVND (reference sequence). The CDR3 is CASKHAMANTGELFF. The CDR3 DNA reads TGTGCCAGTAAACACGCAATGGCGAACACCGGGGAGCTGTTTTTT.

This clone has only one observation. This chain joins TRBV30 and TRBJ1-3; maybe TRBD1 (5 bases). With 2 bases removed from V and 2 bases from J, the gap between germline ends came to 10 bases. Germline CDR1 reads GTSNPN; CDR2 reads SVGIG (reference sequence). The CDR3 sequence is 14 residues long. The CDR3 nucleotides read TGTGCCTGGAGTTCCGGGGGGGCTGGAAACACCATATATTTT. Translation: CAWSSGGAGNTIYF. The full variable domain, with the rest looked up from reference TRBV30 and TRBJ1-3, is SQTIHQWPATLVQPVGSPLSLECTVEGTSNPNLYWYRQAAGRGLQLLFYSVGIGQISSEVPQNLSASRPQDRQFILSSKKLLLSDSGFYLCAWSSGGAGNTIYFGEGSWLTVV.

CDR3 nucleotides: TGTGCCTGGAGTCCTCTGGCAGGGGGGTACGAAAAACTGTTTTTT. Amino acids: CAWSPLAGGYEKLFF. The rearrangement joins TRBV30 to TRBJ1-4, with 7 bases fitting TRBD1. CDR3 length: 15 amino acids. Germline V gene data show CDR1 as GTSNPN and CDR2 as SVGIG (reference sequence). The V gene end was trimmed by 2 bases and the J gene end by 8 bases; junction bases not matched to a gene: 11.

This chain joins TRBV5-6 and TRBJ1-6; D is uncertain. Trimming took off 4 bases at V and 6 bases at J, with 14 bases between the two ends. CDR3 size: 15 residues. CDR1 SGHDT and CDR2 YYEEEE come from the germline V gene. DNA for the CDR3: TGTGCCAGCAGCCCATTTGACTTTAGTAATTCACCCCTCCACTTT. The encoded protein is CASSPFDFSNSPLHF.

For this clone: The same CDR3 also results from other DNA sequences found in this sample. V and J are TRBV12-3 or TRBV12-4 and TRBJ1-1, with a tentative D call TRBD1 (5 bases). The CDR3 spans 13 residues. V lost 3 bases to trimming and J lost 4 bases, with 9 bases between them. The CDR3 loop is CASSFGQGTEAFF. The CDR3 DNA follows: TGTGCCAGCAGTTTTGGGCAGGGCACTGAAGCTTTCTTT.

This clone showed up just a few times. The chain has TRBV7-9 and TRBJ2-7, with TRBD1 matching over 7 bases. V lost 5 bases and J lost 5; bases outside the gene matches: 9. Per germline, CDR1 SEHNR and CDR2 FQNEAQ (reference sequence). This CDR3 spans 14 amino acids. The CDR3 DNA reads TGTGCCAGCAGCCCGCGGACAGGTCTTCACGAGCAGTACTTC. Its protein product is CASSPRTGLHEQYF.

The genes are TRBV7-2 and TRBJ2-1; 8 bases line up with TRBD1. Germline values: CDR1 SGHTA, CDR2 FQGNSA. With V trimmed by 5 bases and J by 4 bases, 4 bases remained unmatched. The length of the CDR3 is 14 residues. CDR3: CASSLDRGYNEQFF. DNA of the CDR3: TGTGCCAGCAGCCTAGACAGGGGATACAATGAGCAGTTCTTC. Based on the CDR3 plus reference TRBV7-2 and TRBJ2-1, the full variable domain is GAGVSQSPSNKVTEKGKDVELRCDPISGHTALYWYRQSLGQGLEFLIYFQGNSAPDKSGLPSDRFSAERTGGSVSTLTIQRTQQEDSAVYLCASSLDRGYNEQFFGPGTRLTVL.

This clone has just a few counts. The chain links TRBV11-2 to TRBJ2-7, with D possibly being TRBD2 (5 bases). The CDR3 is 12 amino acids. Germline assignment: CDR1 SGHAT and CDR2 FQNNGV. V was clipped by 5 bases and J by 0 bases, with 5 bases between them. CDR3 DNA: TGTGCCAGCAGCGGGAGCTCCTACGAGCAGTACTTC. This sequence encodes CASSGSSYEQYF.

V usage is TRBV18 and J usage is TRBJ1-6; D is perhaps TRBD1 (5 bases). The CDR3 has 14 amino acids. The V gene lost 3 bases and the J gene lost 7 bases, with 10 bases spanning the gap. The germline V gene has CDR1 KGHSH and CDR2 LQKENI. The CDR3 loop is CASSPDIGNSPLHF. The CDR3 DNA follows: TGTGCCAGCTCACCGGACATTGGAAATTCACCCCTCCACTTT.

The chain combines TRBV6-5 with TRBJ1-4; possible D gene TRBD1, 5 bases. CDR1 and CDR2 from the germline V gene are MNHEY and SVGAGI. The V end was cut by 4 bases, the J end by 0 bases, with 9 bases between. The CDR3 is 15 amino acids. The CDR3 DNA sequence: TGTGCCAGCAGTTCGACAGCTGCAACTAATGAAAAACTGTTTTTT. Its protein product is CASSSTAATNEKLFF.

The chain recombines TRBV7-8 with TRBJ2-7; the D gene is possibly TRBD1 (5 bases). The CDR3 totals 15 residues. CDR1 is SGHVS, CDR2 FQNEAQ, per germline. Trimming pared 1 base from V and 0 bases from J, leaving 10 bases between. CDR3 sequence reads: CASSLGQLSSYEQYF. CDR3 DNA sequence: TGTGCCAGCAGCTTAGGACAGTTGAGCTCCTACGAGCAGTACTTC. Together with reference TRBV7-8 and TRBJ2-7, the CDR3 gives the full variable domain: GAGVSQSPRYKVAKRGQDVALRCDPISGHVSLFWYQQALGQGPEFLTYFQNEAQLDKSGLPSDRFFAERPEGSVSTLKIQRTQQEDSAVYLCASSLGQLSSYEQYFGPGTRLTVT.

This chain links TRBV13 with TRBJ2-7; unclear D gene. Germline loops: CDR1 PRHDT, CDR2 FYEKMQ (reference sequence). Trimming pared 5 bases from V and 4 bases from J, leaving 6 bases between. The CDR3 has 11 amino acids. CDR3: CASSRYYEQYF. CDR3 coding DNA: TGTGCCAGCAGCCGCTATTACGAGCAGTACTTC.

The chain employs TRBV6-5 and TRBJ1-2, with 9 bases matching TRBD1. The CDR3 consists of 14 residues. Germline values: CDR1 MNHEY, CDR2 SVGAGI. The V gene end was trimmed by 7 bases and the J gene end by 4 bases; junction bases not matched to a gene: 7. In DNA, the CDR3 is TGTGCCAGCAACGTCGACAGGGGGGGCTATGGCTACACCTTC. Translating it yields CASNVDRGGYGYTF.

In DNA, the CDR3 is TGTGCCCCCCGAGGAGGAGGGTCCCCCATTGGGGACACTGAAGCTTTCTTT. This codes for CAPRGGGSPIGDTEAFF. The J gene is TRBJ1-1, the V gene TRBV27; no clear D. Deletions cut 11 bases from V and 3 bases from J, with 28 bases between. The CDR3 covers 17 residues. Germline V gene data show CDR1 as MNHEY and CDR2 as SMNVEV (reference sequence).

This chain uses TRBV30 with TRBJ2-7; 9 positions match TRBD2. V lost 1 base and J lost 5; bases outside the gene matches: 6. This CDR3 has 14 residues. CDR1 and CDR2 from the germline V gene are GTSNPN and SVGIG (reference sequence). The CDR3: CAWSGGLADNEQYF. The DNA for the CDR3 is TGTGCCTGGAGTGGGGGACTAGCTGATAACGAGCAGTACTTC.

This clone showed up just a few times. CDR3 DNA: TGTGCCAGCAGCCCGTTCTACGAGCAGTACTTC. Protein: CASSPFYEQYF. The chain uses TRBV11-2 and TRBJ2-7; D gene unclear. V lost 5 bases to trimming and J lost 3 bases, with 5 bases between them. This CDR3 is 11 amino acids long. Germline V gene lookup returns CDR1 SGHAT and CDR2 FQNNGV. The full variable domain, rest sourced from reference TRBV11-2 and TRBJ2-7, is EAGVAQSPRYKIIEKRQSVAFWCNPISGHATLYWYQQILGQGPKLLIQFQNNGVVDDSQLPKDRFSAERLKGVDSTLKIQPAKLEDSAVYLCASSPFYEQYFGPGTRLTVT.

The V and J genes are TRBV30 and TRBJ2-1; 7 bases are shared with TRBD2. V trimming: 3 bases; J trimming: 0 bases; junction bases outside the gene matches: 8. CDR1 is GTSNPN, CDR2 SVGIG, per germline (reference sequence). The CDR3 is 16 residues long. CDR3 in amino acids: CAWSGVGTNSYNEQFF. The CDR3 bases are TGTGCCTGGAGCGGAGTGGGGACTAACTCCTACAATGAGCAGTTCTTC. Variable domain in full (rest from reference TRBV30 and TRBJ2-1): SQTIHQWPATLVQPVGSPLSLECTVEGTSNPNLYWYRQAAGRGLQLLFYSVGIGQISSEVPQNLSASRPQDRQFILSSKKLLLSDSGFYLCAWSGVGTNSYNEQFFGPGTRLTVL.

The chain couples TRBV30 to TRBJ1-2; D is ambiguous. CDR3 size: 15 residues. The V gene's germline CDR1 is GTSNPN and CDR2 SVGIG (reference sequence). Trimming left V 0 bases short and J 6 bases short, with 17 bases between. The CDR3 sequence is CAWSVRPVGQNGYTF. CDR3 DNA: TGTGCCTGGAGTGTACGGCCCGTTGGGCAGAATGGCTACACCTTC.

The chain carries TRBV28 and TRBJ1-4; D not resolved. Germline loops: CDR1 MDHEN, CDR2 SYDVKM. This CDR3 contains 16 residues. Trimming removed 6 bases from V and 0 bases from J, with 14 bases in between. The CDR3 coding sequence is TGTGCCAGCAGAACCCCAAAGAGGGCAACTAATGAAAAACTGTTTTTT. As protein: CASRTPKRATNEKLFF. Full variable domain (rest looked up from reference TRBV28 and TRBJ1-4): DVKVTQSSRYLVKRTGEKVFLECVQDMDHENMFWYRQDPGLGLRLIYFSYDVKMKEKGDIPEGYSVSREKKERFSLILESASTNQTSMYLCASRTPKRATNEKLFFGSGTQLSVL.

This clone showed up just a few times. The chain joins TRBV11-2 to TRBJ2-1, with TRBD2 matching over 12 bases. Germline V gene data show CDR1 as SGHAT and CDR2 as FQNNGV. The CDR3 is 16 amino acids. V lost 5 bases to trimming and J lost 2 bases; unmatched junction nucleotides: 4. The CDR3 nucleotides are TGTGCCAGCAGCACTCGGACTAGCGGGACCTACAATGAGCAGTTCTTC. Protein: CASSTRTSGTYNEQFF. Full variable domain (outside the CDR3, taken from reference TRBV11-2 and TRBJ2-1): EAGVAQSPRYKIIEKRQSVAFWCNPISGHATLYWYQQILGQGPKLLIQFQNNGVVDDSQLPKDRFSAERLKGVDSTLKIQPAKLEDSAVYLCASSTRTSGTYNEQFFGPGTRLTVL.